The next 25 T cell receptor beta chains were all read from a single sample in a study of CD8 T cells in Susac syndrome. RNA, at roughly 0.5 to 1 ug, was reverse transcribed with random hexamers. TCRdb re-called the immunoSEQ multiplex PCR reads through MiXCR, storing one row per CDR3 protein. The sample has 150,000 to 200,000 distinct CDR3 sequences, about 94% seen once. Material for sequencing was CD4+ T cells from PBMCs. All receptors derive from a human donor in good health.

The chain combines TRBV27 with TRBJ2-5; no reliable D call. The V and J ends lost 3 bases and 2 bases respectively, with 16 bases between them. CDR1 is MNHEY, CDR2 SMNVEV, per germline (reference sequence). This CDR3 comprises 16 residues. The CDR3 here is CASSFGVGLGQETQYF. The CDR3 DNA reads as TGTGCCAGCAGTTTTGGCGTCGGCTTGGGGCAAGAGACCCAGTACTTC.

V is TRBV12-3 or TRBV12-4 and J is TRBJ2-7; no firm D call. Trimming shortened V by 4 bases and J by 6 bases, and 16 bases separated the two germline ends. The CDR3 sequence is 14 residues long. CDR3 sequence (DNA): TGTGCCAGCAGTTACAGTATCCAGAGGTCCGAGCAGTACTTC. Its protein product is CASSYSIQRSEQYF.

The rearrangement links TRBV7-3 to TRBJ2-1; 8 bases are shared with TRBD2. This CDR3 has 18 amino acids. CDR1 and CDR2 from the germline V gene are SGHTA and FQGTGA. J gave up 0 bases and V 2 bases, and 9 bases lay outside the gene matches. For the CDR3, the DNA is TGTGCCAGCAGCTTAGGCAGCGGGGGAGCTTTCTCCTACAATGAGCAGTTCTTC. It codes for CASSLGSGGAFSYNEQFF.

This chain links TRBV5-1 with TRBJ2-1, with D tentatively TRBD2 (7 bases). CDR3 length equals 15 residues. V lost 5 bases and J 2 bases, leaving 14 bases between the germline ends. The germline CDR1 and CDR2 sequences are SGHRS and YFSETQ. CDR3 bases: TGCGCCAGCAGAGGAGGGGGGGCCGCCTACAATGAGCAGTTCTTC. Translation gives CASRGGGAAYNEQFF.

V usage is TRBV29-1 and J usage is TRBJ1-1; D uncertain. Per the germline V gene, CDR1 is SQVTM and CDR2 is ANQGSEA. Trimming shortened V by 5 bases and J by 5 bases, and 18 bases separated the two germline ends. The CDR3 spans 14 residues. The CDR3 DNA reads TGCAGCGTTTTTTCCGAGGGTTTGGGGACTGAAGCTTTCTTT. Translation: CSVFSEGLGTEAFF.

The V gene is TRBV20-1, the J gene TRBJ2-2; 16 bases align to TRBD2. Looked up from germline, CDR1 is DFQATT and CDR2 is SNEGSKA (reference sequence). This CDR3 is 19 amino acids long. V trimming: 2 bases; J trimming: 2 bases; junction bases outside the gene matches: 8. The CDR3 loop is CSARPGTSGGAYNTGELFF. As DNA, the CDR3 is TGCAGTGCTAGACCCGGGACTAGCGGGGGGGCCTATAACACCGGGGAGCTGTTTTTT.

CDR3 DNA sequence: TGTGCCAGCAGCCCCCGGAGTACTAACACCGGGGAGCTGTTTTTT. Residues: CASSPRSTNTGELFF. The chain joins TRBV12-3 or TRBV12-4 to TRBJ2-2, with D unclear. The CDR3 is 15 amino acids. V lost 6 bases and J 2 bases, leaving 13 bases between the germline ends.

The chain recombines TRBV5-1 with TRBJ2-1; 10 nucleotides match TRBD2. Germline trimming cut 6 bases from V and 2 bases from J; bases unmatched to any gene: 8. Germline CDR1 SGHRS, CDR2 YFSETQ. CDR3 length: 16 amino acids. In DNA form, the CDR3 reads TGCGCCAGCACCAAATTAGCGGGGGGCCCCTACAATGAGCAGTTCTTC. It yields the protein CASTKLAGGPYNEQFF.

The rearrangement uses TRBV4-1 and TRBJ1-2; D ambiguous. Germline CDR1 is MGHRA and CDR2 is YSYEKL. There are 18 residues in the CDR3. The ends were cut back, 1 base at V and 4 bases at J, with 22 bases in the middle. The CDR3 region has the DNA TGCGCCAGCAGCCAAGGGGTGTTGGCACGCCAACCTTCCTATGGCTACACCTTC. This sequence encodes CASSQGVLARQPSYGYTF.

V is TRBV7-9 and J is TRBJ1-1, with D unclear. The germline V and J ends were trimmed by 2 bases and 7 bases, with 17 bases remaining between them. Germline V gene data show CDR1 as SEHNR and CDR2 as FQNEAQ (reference sequence). The CDR3 length is 15 residues. The CDR3 DNA reads TGTGCCAGCAGCTTACACTCGATAAGGGATGGTGAAGCTTTCTTT. Residues: CASSLHSIRDGEAFF.

The rearrangement joins TRBV20-1 to TRBJ2-3, with 8 bases that match TRBD2. CDR3 length: 14 amino acids. V lost 6 bases, J lost 1 base, and 6 bases stayed unmatched. CDR1 is DFQATT and CDR2 is SNEGSKA in the germline V gene (reference sequence). The CDR3 bases are TGCAGTGCGCAGACTAGCGAAGGCACAGATACGCAGTATTTT. This sequence encodes CSAQTSEGTDTQYF.

The J gene is TRBJ1-4, the V gene TRBV2; D is unresolved. Trimming cost V 0 bases and J 8 bases, with 1 base left between them. Germline loops: CDR1 SNHLY, CDR2 FYNNEI. This CDR3 has 11 residues. CDR3 nucleotide sequence: TGTGCCAGCAGTGAAGCAGAAAAACTGTTTTTT. This gives the protein CASSEAEKLFF.

The V call is TRBV20-1, the J call TRBJ2-3; D uncertain. The V end lost 4 bases, the J end lost 0 bases, and 8 bases lay between the germline ends. The CDR3 has 13 residues. Germline V gives CDR1 DFQATT, CDR2 SNEGSKA (reference sequence). This chain's CDR3 is CSATRLSTDTQYF. The CDR3 bases are TGCAGTGCTACCCGCTTGAGCACAGATACGCAGTATTTT.

The genes are TRBV7-2 and TRBJ2-5; either TRBD1 or TRBD2 may fit D (5 bases each). Trimming shortened V by 4 bases and J by 5 bases, and 17 bases separated the two germline ends. Germline V lookup: CDR1 SGHTA, CDR2 FQGNSA. The CDR3 runs to 15 residues. The CDR3 reads CASSSAGTAEETQYF. CDR3 bases: TGTGCCAGCAGCTCCGCCGGGACGGCAGAGGAGACCCAGTACTTC.

The genes are TRBV20-1 and TRBJ2-5; 12 nucleotides align to TRBD2. In germline, CDR1 is DFQATT, CDR2 SNEGSKA (reference sequence). The CDR3 covers 15 residues. The ends lost 3 bases at V and 5 bases at J; junction bases unmatched: 7. CDR3 bases: TGCAGTGCTAGTCCTACCGGGACTAGCGGGGAGACCCAGTACTTC. Translation: CSASPTGTSGETQYF.

The chain combines TRBV20-1 with TRBJ2-1, with D hard to call. V was shortened by 5 bases and J by 6 bases, with 14 bases between the two germline ends. The CDR3 runs 13 residues. CDR1 and CDR2 from the germline V gene are DFQATT and SNEGSKA (reference sequence). The CDR3: CSAGRSVVNEQFF. DNA for the CDR3: TGCAGTGCTGGGCGGAGCGTCGTCAATGAGCAGTTCTTC.

This chain joins TRBV7-2 and TRBJ2-7, with D unresolved. V dropped 4 bases and J dropped 6 bases, with 13 bases sitting between them. Per the germline V gene, CDR1 is SGHTA and CDR2 is FQGNSA. This CDR3 has 13 residues. In DNA form, the CDR3 reads TGTGCCAGCAGCTCTTCGGCCCTGGGCGAGCAGTACTTC. This gives the protein CASSSSALGEQYF.

The chain carries TRBV12-3 or TRBV12-4 and TRBJ2-3; D uncertain. The CDR3 has 13 amino acids. Trimming cost V 6 bases and J 7 bases, with 14 bases left between them. The CDR3 loop is CASSPVRRNTQYF. Written as DNA, the CDR3 is TGTGCCAGCAGCCCCGTTAGGCGCAATACGCAGTATTTT.

DNA of the CDR3: TGCGCCAGCAGCACCACCCGGGACGTGAACACCGGGGAGCTGTTTTTT. Translation: CASSTTRDVNTGELFF. V gene TRBV5-1 combines with J gene TRBJ2-2; possibly TRBD1 or TRBD2 for D (5 bases each). The ends were cut back, 4 bases at V and 1 base at J, with 14 bases in the middle. Looked up from germline, CDR1 is SGHRS and CDR2 is YFSETQ. This CDR3 spans 16 amino acids.

The chain combines TRBV29-1 with TRBJ2-3; the match to TRBD2 covers 10 bases. There are 14 residues in the CDR3. V lost 7 bases to trimming and J lost 4 bases; unmatched junction nucleotides: 8. CDR1 is SQVTM, CDR2 ANQGSEA, per germline. The CDR3 DNA reads TGCAGCGGTAGACTAGCGGGTCTTTCAGATACGCAGTATTTT. Translated, it gives CSGRLAGLSDTQYF.

The chain joins TRBV5-4 to TRBJ2-5; D tentatively fits TRBD1 or TRBD2 (5 bases each). The CDR3 loop spans 15 amino acids. From germline, CDR1 is SGHNT and CDR2 YYREEE (reference sequence). Trimming stripped 4 bases from V and 2 bases from J, with 15 bases between. The CDR3 nucleotides read TGTGCCAGCAGCCCCAGCACGGGGCGTCAAGAGACCCAGTACTTC. Amino acid sequence: CASSPSTGRQETQYF.

This clonotype was recorded only once. The rearrangement uses TRBV25-1 and TRBJ2-1; D is possibly TRBD2 (6 bases). From germline, CDR1 is MGHDK and CDR2 SYGVNS. Trimming removed 3 bases from V and 7 bases from J, with 19 bases in between. The CDR3 sequence is 16 residues long. Here the CDR3 reads CASSDAAGSRRNEQFF. For the CDR3, the DNA is TGTGCCAGCAGTGACGCTGCGGGGTCCAGGAGGAATGAGCAGTTCTTC.

V is TRBV29-1 and J is TRBJ2-5, with D unclear. There are 13 residues in the CDR3. Germline assignment: CDR1 SQVTM and CDR2 ANQGSEA. V lost 5 bases, J lost 3 bases, and 13 bases lay in between. The CDR3 DNA is TGCAGCGTTTCGGGCAGAGCCAAAGAGACCCAGTACTTC. Amino acid sequence: CSVSGRAKETQYF.

This clonotype has a handful of counts. This chain connects TRBV6-1 to TRBJ1-1; no reliable D call. CDR3 length: 13 amino acids. Trimming removed 6 bases from V and 8 bases from J, with 16 bases in between. Germline V CDR1 and CDR2: MNHNS, SASEGT. The CDR3 region is CASSSYRSPEAFF. CDR3 DNA: TGTGCCAGCAGCTCATATCGATCCCCAGAAGCTTTCTTT.

This sequence joins TRBV5-1 and TRBJ1-2; D is undetermined. CDR1 is SGHRS, CDR2 YFSETQ, per germline. There are 14 residues in the CDR3. Trimming removed 0 bases from V and 0 bases from J, with 6 bases in between. The CDR3 DNA reads as TGCGCCAGCAGCTTGGACCCAGCTAACTATGGCTACACCTTC. It translates to CASSLDPANYGYTF.